This T cell receptor (beta chain) was recovered during a study of identical twins. This clonotype was detected ten times or more. TCRdb processed the 5' RACE reads anew with MiXCR; each CDR3 protein has one entry. The repertoire includes around 280,000 distinct CDR3 sequences, less than 9% of them detected once, and more than 2% sits in the top ten. Germline V lookup: CDR1 DFQATT, CDR2 SNEGSKA (reference sequence). The CDR3 runs 14 residues. Trimming removed 6 bases from V and 1 base from J, with 12 bases in between. These data also featured in a second study, about yellow fever vaccine responses in identical twins.

The sequencing input was memory (CD45RO+) T cells sorted from blood. The origin of this receptor is a woman aged 18-30 years in good health. This chain uses TRBV20-1 with TRBJ2-2; D could derive from TRBD1 or TRBD2 (5 bases each). In nucleotides, the CDR3 is TGCAGTGCCGATGGGGACGGGAACACCGGGGAGCTGTTTTTT. It is translated as CSADGDGNTGELFF.